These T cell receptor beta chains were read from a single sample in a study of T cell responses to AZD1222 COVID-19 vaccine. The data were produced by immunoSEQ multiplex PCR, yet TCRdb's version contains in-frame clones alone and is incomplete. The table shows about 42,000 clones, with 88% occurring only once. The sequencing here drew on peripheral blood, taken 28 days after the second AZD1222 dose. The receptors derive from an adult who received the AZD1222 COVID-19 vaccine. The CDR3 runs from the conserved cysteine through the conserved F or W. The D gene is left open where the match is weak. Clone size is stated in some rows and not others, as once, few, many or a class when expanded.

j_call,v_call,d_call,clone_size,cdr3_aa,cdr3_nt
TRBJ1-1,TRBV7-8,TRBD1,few,CASSPGQGATEAFF,TGTGCCAGCAGCCCGGGACAGGGCGCCACTGAAGCTTTCTTT
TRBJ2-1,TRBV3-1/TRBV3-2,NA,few,CASSLPGQDNEQFF,TGTGCCAGCAGCCTACCGGGCCAAGACAATGAGCAGTTCTTC
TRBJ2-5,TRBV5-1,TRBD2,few,CASSSFAGGPKTQYF,TGCGCCAGCAGCTCCTTTGCGGGGGGGCCGAAGACCCAGTACTTC
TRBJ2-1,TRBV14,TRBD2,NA,CASSLRLAGGNEQFF,TGTGCCAGCAGCCTCCGACTAGCGGGAGGTAATGAGCAGTTCTTC
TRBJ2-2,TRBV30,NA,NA,CGVINTGELFF,TGTGGGGTCATTAACACCGGGGAGCTGTTTTTT
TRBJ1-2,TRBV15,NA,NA,CATSRDGSTWLGTF,TGTGCCACCAGCAGGGACGGGTCTACATGGCTTGGCACCTTC
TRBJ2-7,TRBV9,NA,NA,CASSVERGSDEQYF,TGTGCCAGCAGCGTAGAGAGGGGGTCAGACGAGCAGTACTTC
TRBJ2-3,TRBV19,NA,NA,CASRDSSSDTQYF,TGTGCCAGTAGGGACAGCTCGTCAGATACGCAGTATTTT
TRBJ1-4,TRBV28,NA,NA,CASSVAREKLFF,TGTGCTAGCTCGGTGGCTCGGGAAAAACTGTTTTTT
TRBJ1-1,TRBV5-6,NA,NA,CASSFGTKAEAFF,TGTGCCAGCAGCTTCGGCACAAAGGCTGAAGCTTTCTTT
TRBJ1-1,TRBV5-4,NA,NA,CASSSLHPLNTEAFF,TGTGCCAGCAGCTCATTACACCCATTGAACACTGAAGCTTTCTTT
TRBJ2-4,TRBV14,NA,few,CASSHTGQLAKNIQYF,TGTGCCAGCAGCCATACCGGACAACTAGCCAAAAACATTCAGTACTTC
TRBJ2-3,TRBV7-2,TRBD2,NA,CASSTFRGGADTQYF,TGTGCCAGCAGCACCTTCCGCGGGGGGGCAGATACGCAGTATTTT
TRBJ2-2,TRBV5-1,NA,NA,CASSFQGTGELFF,TGCGCCAGCAGCTTCCAGGGAACCGGGGAGCTGTTTTTT
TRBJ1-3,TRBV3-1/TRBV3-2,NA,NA,CASSQLNLGNTIYF,TGTGCCAGCAGCCAACTGAACCTAGGAAACACCATATATTTT
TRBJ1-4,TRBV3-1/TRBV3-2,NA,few,CASSRDPGSANEKLFF,TGTGCCAGCAGCCGAGACCCAGGCTCGGCGAATGAAAAACTGTTTTTT
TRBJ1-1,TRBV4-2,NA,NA,CASSPLGRRGTEAFF,TGTGCCAGCAGCCCATTGGGACGGAGAGGGACTGAAGCTTTCTTT
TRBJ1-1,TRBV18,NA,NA,CASSPDSRGTEAFF,TGTGCCAGCTCACCAGACAGTAGGGGCACTGAAGCTTTCTTT
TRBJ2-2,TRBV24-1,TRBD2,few,CATSSSGTSGGDLTGELFF,TGTGCCACCAGCTCCTCCGGGACTAGCGGGGGGGATTTAACCGGGGAGCTGTTTTTT
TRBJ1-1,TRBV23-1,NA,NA,CASSQLGGENTEAFF,TGCGCCAGCAGTCAATTGGGGGGGGAGAACACTGAAGCTTTCTTT
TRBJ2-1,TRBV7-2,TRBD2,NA,CASSSIRAGVANEQFF,TGTGCCAGCAGCTCAATCCGGGCGGGAGTAGCCAATGAGCAGTTCTTC
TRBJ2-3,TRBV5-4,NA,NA,CASSFSGSTDTQYF,TGTGCCAGCAGCTTTAGCGGTTCCACGGATACGCAGTATTTT
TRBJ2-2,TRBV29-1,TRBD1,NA,CSVVPRGLETGELFF,TGCAGCGTTGTACCCAGGGGGCTGGAGACCGGGGAGCTGTTTTTT
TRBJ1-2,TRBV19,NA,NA,CASSITENYGYTF,TGTGCCAGTAGCATAACAGAAAACTATGGCTACACCTTC
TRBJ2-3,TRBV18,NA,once,CASSPPGQSDTQYF,TGTGCCAGCTCACCACCGGGGCAGTCAGATACGCAGTATTTT
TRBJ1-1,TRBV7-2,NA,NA,CASSLVETANTEAFF,TGTGCCAGCAGCTTAGTCGAAACGGCCAACACTGAAGCTTTCTTT
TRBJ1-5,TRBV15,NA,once,CATSRDRGNQPQHF,TGTGCCACCAGCAGAGATCGGGGAAATCAGCCCCAGCATTTT
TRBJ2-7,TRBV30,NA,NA,CAWSVLLTGFDEQYF,TGTGCCTGGAGTGTCCTCCTCACAGGGTTCGACGAGCAGTACTTC
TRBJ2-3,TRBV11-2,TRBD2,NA,CASRLAGSVTQYF,TGTGCCAGCCGACTAGCGGGTAGTGTTACGCAGTATTTT
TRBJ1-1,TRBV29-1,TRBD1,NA,CSVSSWTGTTEAFF,TGCAGCGTCTCTTCTTGGACAGGGACCACTGAAGCTTTCTTT
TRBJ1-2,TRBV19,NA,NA,CASSAPGVGYTF,TGTGCCAGCTCGGCGCCAGGGGTTGGCTACACCTTC
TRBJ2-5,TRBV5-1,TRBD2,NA,CASSLGGLGETQYF,TGCGCCAGCAGCTTGGGGGGACTAGGAGAGACCCAGTACTTC
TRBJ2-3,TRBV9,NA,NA,CASSTLSTDTQYF,TGTGCCAGCAGCACCCTGAGCACAGATACGCAGTATTTT
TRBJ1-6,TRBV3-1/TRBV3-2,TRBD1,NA,CASSQTGGNSPLHF,TGTGCCAGCAGCCAGACAGGGGGAAATTCACCCCTCCACTTT
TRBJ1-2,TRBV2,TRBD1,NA,CASSDVGGAGYGYTF,TGTGCCAGCAGTGATGTAGGGGGCGCTGGGTATGGCTACACCTTC
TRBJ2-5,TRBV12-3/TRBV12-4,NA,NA,CASSSQGGETQYF,TGTGCCAGCAGCTCACAGGGGGGGGAGACCCAGTACTTC
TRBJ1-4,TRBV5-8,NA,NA,CASSFGKGLKNEKLFF,TGTGCCAGCAGCTTTGGAAAGGGACTCAAGAATGAAAAACTGTTTTTT
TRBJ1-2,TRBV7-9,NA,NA,CASSLAGTLARGYTF,TGTGCCAGCAGCTTAGCCGGGACACTTGCACGAGGCTACACCTTC
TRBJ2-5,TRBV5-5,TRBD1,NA,CASSLQTGAPQETQYF,TGTGCCAGCAGCCTACAGACAGGGGCCCCGCAAGAGACCCAGTACTTC
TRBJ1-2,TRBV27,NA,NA,CASSLEGNYGYTF,TGTGCCAGCAGTTTAGAAGGGAACTATGGCTACACCTTC
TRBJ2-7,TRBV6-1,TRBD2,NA,CASSEAGGPSEQYF,TGTGCCAGCAGTGAAGCGGGAGGGCCGAGCGAGCAGTACTTC
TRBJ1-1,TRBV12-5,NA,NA,CASGLLPVNTEAFF,TGTGCTAGTGGTTTGTTGCCGGTGAACACTGAAGCTTTCTTT
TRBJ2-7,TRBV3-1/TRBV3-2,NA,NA,CASSPLGYEQYF,TGTGCCAGCAGCCCCCTCGGGTACGAGCAGTACTTC
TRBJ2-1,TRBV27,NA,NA,CASSLSHLDGYNEQFF,TGTGCCAGCAGTTTATCCCACCTAGACGGATACAATGAGCAGTTCTTC
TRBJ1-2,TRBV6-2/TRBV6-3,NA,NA,CASSYWTPGYGYTF,TGTGCCAGCAGTTACTGGACACCTGGCTATGGCTACACCTTC
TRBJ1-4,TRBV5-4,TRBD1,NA,CASSAGQGEGELFF,TGTGCCAGCAGCGCCGGACAGGGAGAGGGGGAACTGTTTTTT
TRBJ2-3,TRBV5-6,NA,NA,CASSTDYSSTDTQYF,TGTGCCAGCAGCACTGATTATTCCTCGACGGATACGCAGTATTTT
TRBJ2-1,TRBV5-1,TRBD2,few,CASSITSGSYNEQFF,TGCGCCAGCAGCATAACTAGCGGTAGCTACAATGAGCAGTTCTTC
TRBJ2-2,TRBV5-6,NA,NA,CASSLGHLVNTGELFF,TGTGCCAGCAGCCTAGGACACCTTGTGAACACCGGGGAGCTGTTTTTT